The 19 T cell receptor beta chains listed next were all sequenced from one sample in a study of shared clonotypes between healthy human individuals (dated by TCRdb to 2020 to 2022). For the CD8 naive samples, CD45RO-negative cells were positively selected for CCR7, yielding a CD45RA+CCR7+ population from which TemRA cells were excluded. The library was prepared using the immunoSEQ multiplex PCR assay. The source is immuneACCESS, and TCRdb retained only in-frame sequences with V and J called. Part of the clones is not carried over; for the studies checked, unresolved V genes explain less than half of this, and the remainder is unexplained. Here the sample has about 580,000 clones; 95% to 98% occur a single time. 0.3% of the sample belongs to the ten largest clones. Sequences were obtained from naive CD8+ T cells sorted from blood. The cell subset or site label of this sample denotes: CD45RA+CCR7+. These receptors originate from a man aged 30 to 45 in good health.

The gene calls are TRBV6-6 and TRBJ1-4; D gene ambiguous. Trimming removed 5 bases from V and 3 bases from J, with 10 bases in between. CDR1 is MNHNY, CDR2 SVGAGI, per germline (reference sequence). CDR3 length: 14 amino acids. In DNA, the CDR3 is TGTGCCAGCAGTCACCGGGCCTCTAATGAAAAACTGTTTTTT. It is translated as CASSHRASNEKLFF.

The chain couples TRBV6-4 to TRBJ2-1; D is tentatively TRBD1 or TRBD2 (5 bases each). The CDR3 extends over 16 amino acids. Germline V lookup: CDR1 MRHNA, CDR2 SNTAGT. V was pared by 0 bases and J by 9 bases, with 18 bases between. The CDR3 sequence is CASSDSGREYVSEQFF. The CDR3 bases are TGTGCCAGCAGTGACTCAGGCAGGGAGTATGTCAGTGAGCAGTTCTTC.

The rearrangement links TRBV18 to TRBJ2-7; 11 bases align to TRBD1. Trimming cost V 3 bases and J 5 bases; bases outside gene matches: 6. The CDR3 is made up of 15 amino acids. Per the germline V gene, CDR1 is KGHSH and CDR2 is LQKENI. CDR3 DNA sequence: TGTGCCAGCTCACCTCTGGACAGGGGGCTTGACGAGCAGTACTTC. Residues: CASSPLDRGLDEQYF. The entire variable domain, with the rest obtained from reference TRBV18 and TRBJ2-7, is as follows: NAGVMQNPRHLVRRRGQEARLRCSPMKGHSHVYWYRQLPEEGLKFMVYLQKENIIDESGMPKERFSAEFPKEGPSILRIQQVVRGDSAAYFCASSPLDRGLDEQYFGPGTRLTVT.

V is TRBV10-2 and J is TRBJ2-1, with a possible D match to TRBD1 (6 bases). Germline V gives CDR1 WSHSY, CDR2 SAAADI. Trimming took 7 bases from V and 5 from J, leaving 9 bases between them. The CDR3 is 12 residues long. The CDR3 DNA reads TGCGCCAGCAACAGGGACGACAATGAGCAGTTCTTC. This encodes CASNRDDNEQFF.

The chain carries TRBV4-3 and TRBJ1-2, with 11 bases lining up with TRBD1. V was clipped by 4 bases and J by 5 bases; unmatched bases: 6. This CDR3 contains 15 residues. Germline V gene data show CDR1 as LGHNA and CDR2 as YSLEER. The CDR3 DNA follows: TGCGCCAGCAGCCCATGGACAGGGGGCGGATATGGCTACACCTTC. Amino acids: CASSPWTGGGYGYTF.

The chain has TRBV2 and TRBJ1-1; TRBD1 might be the D (6 bases). Trimming pared 5 bases from V and 5 bases from J, leaving 18 bases between. This CDR3 has 15 amino acids. From germline, CDR1 is SNHLY and CDR2 FYNNEI. CDR3 in amino acids: CASSLGGPLGTEAFF. As DNA, the CDR3 is TGTGCCAGCAGTTTAGGGGGGCCCCTTGGGACTGAAGCTTTCTTT. Complete variable domain (other parts from reference TRBV2 and TRBJ1-1): EPEVTQTPSHQVTQMGQEVILRCVPISNHLYFYWYRQILGQKVEFLVSFYNNEISEKSEIFDDQFSVERPDGSNFTLKIRSTKLEDSAMYFCASSLGGPLGTEAFFGQGTRLTVV.

The chain joins TRBV7-2 to TRBJ2-1; TRBD2 matches at 14 bases. The CDR3 runs to 16 residues. Unmatched junction bases numbered 7, after V lost 5 bases and J lost 7 bases. The germline V gene encodes CDR1 SGHTA and CDR2 FQGNSA. The CDR3 DNA reads as TGTGCCAGCAGCCCCCCGGGACTAGCGGGAGTAAATGAGCAGTTCTTC. It codes for CASSPPGLAGVNEQFF.

The chain uses TRBV7-2 and TRBJ2-1; no firm D call. The V end lost 2 bases, the J end lost 9 bases, and 11 bases lay between the germline ends. Germline loops: CDR1 SGHTA, CDR2 FQGNSA. This CDR3 has 13 residues. The CDR3 region has the DNA TGTGCCAGCAGCTTACCCCCCTCCGTTGAGCAGTTCTTC. This codes for CASSLPPSVEQFF. Supplemented by reference TRBV7-2 and TRBJ2-1, the full variable domain reads GAGVSQSPSNKVTEKGKDVELRCDPISGHTALYWYRQSLGQGLEFLIYFQGNSAPDKSGLPSDRFSAERTGGSVSTLTIQRTQQEDSAVYLCASSLPPSVEQFFGPGTRLTVL.

The V gene is TRBV7-9, the J gene TRBJ2-3; D unclear. The CDR3 is 12 amino acids. Per the germline V gene, CDR1 is SEHNR and CDR2 is FQNEAQ (reference sequence). V was clipped by 5 bases and J by 2 bases, with 5 bases between them. CDR3 amino acids: CASSDFTDTQYF. For the CDR3, the DNA is TGTGCCAGCAGCGACTTCACAGATACGCAGTATTTT.

The rearrangement links TRBV6-5 to TRBJ1-5; no clear D gene. CDR1 is MNHEY and CDR2 is SVGAGI in the germline V gene. The CDR3 runs 14 residues. Trimming removed 5 bases at V and 4 bases at J, with 12 bases between. CDR3 in DNA: TGTGCCAGCAGTCTTCGGCCTAGAAATCAGCCCCAGCATTTT. Its protein product is CASSLRPRNQPQHF.

This sequence joins TRBV7-9 and TRBJ1-2; no reliable D call. The CDR3 contains 13 residues. The germline V gene has CDR1 SEHNR and CDR2 FQNEAQ (reference sequence). V lost 5 bases, J lost 4 bases, and 11 bases lay in between. The chain's CDR3 is CASSETGSYGYTF. CDR3 nucleotides: TGTGCCAGCAGCGAGACGGGATCCTATGGCTACACCTTC.

This clone was counted once. The chain carries TRBV5-6 and TRBJ1-1; D is unclear. Germline V lookup: CDR1 SGHDT, CDR2 YYEEEE. V was cut by 4 bases and J by 4 bases, with 11 bases left in between. The CDR3 runs 13 residues. The CDR3 DNA is TGTGCCAGCAGCGTCGGAGGAAGCACTGAAGCTTTCTTT. It encodes CASSVGGSTEAFF.

The V call is TRBV27, the J call TRBJ2-5, with 16 bases that match TRBD2. This CDR3 spans 15 amino acids. The germline gives CDR1 MNHEY, CDR2 SMNVEV (reference sequence). The trim removed 5 bases at V and 7 bases at J, leaving 4 bases unmatched. CDR3 coding DNA: TGTGCCAGCAGTCCGGGGACTAGCGGGAGGGGGACCCAGTACTTC. It is translated as CASSPGTSGRGTQYF.

The V gene is TRBV6-1, the J gene TRBJ1-4; D is perhaps TRBD1 (6 bases). Trimming removed 4 bases at V and 9 bases at J, with 18 bases between. The germline gives CDR1 MNHNS, CDR2 SASEGT. This CDR3 is built from 15 residues. CDR3 in DNA: TGTGCCAGCAGTGCGGTAGTCAGGGGATTTAAAAAACTGTTTTTT. This sequence encodes CASSAVVRGFKKLFF.

The V and J genes are TRBV4-1 and TRBJ2-3; D unclear. Germline V CDR1 and CDR2: MGHRA, YSYEKL. The CDR3 is 13 amino acids. V lost 3 bases and J 3 bases, leaving 7 bases between the germline ends. CDR3 in DNA: TGCGCCAGCAGCCAGGGATTTACAGATACGCAGTATTTT. Its translation is CASSQGFTDTQYF.

The CDR3 loop is CASSYQYNQPQHF. The DNA for the CDR3 is TGTGCCAGCAGTTACCAATACAATCAGCCCCAGCATTTT. This chain connects TRBV27 to TRBJ1-5; D is ambiguous. Looked up from germline, CDR1 is MNHEY and CDR2 is SMNVEV (reference sequence). V gave up 4 bases and J gave up 3 bases, with 7 bases separating them. The CDR3 loop spans 13 amino acids.

The J gene is TRBJ2-7, the V gene TRBV28; 12 bases line up with TRBD2. The CDR3 is 15 residues long. V trimming: 6 bases; J trimming: 9 bases; junction bases outside the gene matches: 12. In germline, CDR1 is MDHEN, CDR2 SYDVKM. Written as DNA, the CDR3 is TGTGCCAGCAGCCCCGGTTCTAGCGGGAGGGCCGCGCAGTACTTC. Its protein is CASSPGSSGRAAQYF.

This clone was counted a single time. The chain has TRBV13 and TRBJ2-7; 9 bases line up with TRBD2. The V gene's germline CDR1 is PRHDT and CDR2 FYEKMQ (reference sequence). V lost 2 bases, J lost 1 base, and 30 bases stayed unmatched. The CDR3 is made up of 24 amino acids. The CDR3 protein is CASSLTPGAETGTSTFGYSYEQYF. The CDR3 DNA is TGTGCCAGCAGCTTAACACCGGGGGCGGAAACCGGGACTAGCACTTTTGGCTATTCCTACGAGCAGTACTTC.

A remark on this clone: This sample includes further DNA sequences coding for the same CDR3. The rearrangement links TRBV2 to TRBJ2-7; D gene unclear. The CDR3 has 12 residues. In germline, CDR1 is SNHLY, CDR2 FYNNEI. Trimming removed 6 bases from V and 4 bases from J, with 10 bases in between. In nucleotides, the CDR3 is TGTGCCAGCAGAGGCTCCCCATACGAGCAGTACTTC. This codes for CASRGSPYEQYF.